One and the same sample provided the 7 T cell receptor beta chains below, sequenced in a study of cytomegalovirus exposure and HLA in healthy donors. A multiplex PCR was run with 60 Vbeta primers and 13 Jbeta primers. Here immunoSEQ multiplex PCR was the method, and the copy in TCRdb shows in-frame clones only, minus some. Among about 160,000 clones listed, 65% to 85% were seen once. The sequencing sample was made of PBMCs. The receptor source for this set is a woman aged 45 to 65 in good health and CMV-seropositive.

The V gene is TRBV7-9, the J gene TRBJ1-3; possibly TRBD1 for D (5 bases). V was cut by 4 bases and J by 0 bases, with 19 bases left in between. The CDR3 is 18 residues long. Germline V gene sequence: CDR1 SEHNR, CDR2 FQNEAQ (reference sequence). This CDR3 reads CASSSEGLWAASGNTIYF. For the CDR3, the DNA is TGTGCCAGCAGCTCGGAGGGGCTCTGGGCCGCCTCTGGAAACACCATATATTTT. The full variable domain, its missing parts supplied by reference TRBV7-9 and TRBJ1-3, is DTGVSQNPRHKITKRGQNVTFRCDPISEHNRLYWYRQTLGQGPEFLTYFQNEAQLEKSRLLSDRFSAERPKGSFSTLEIQRTEQGDSAMYLCASSSEGLWAASGNTIYFGEGSWLTVV.

The chain's CDR3 is CSVDTVYYGYTF. The DNA of the CDR3 is TGCAGCGTTGATACAGTTTACTATGGCTACACCTTC. The rearrangement links TRBV29-1 to TRBJ1-2; D remains ambiguous. CDR1 is SQVTM and CDR2 is ANQGSEA in the germline V gene. The CDR3 has 12 amino acids. With 3 bases removed from V and 3 bases from J, the gap between germline ends came to 8 bases.

The chain links TRBV14 to TRBJ1-2, with D perhaps matching TRBD1 (6 bases). The V end was cut by 1 base, the J end by 5 bases, with 11 bases between. Germline V gene lookup returns CDR1 SGHDN and CDR2 FVKESK. The CDR3 contains 14 residues. CDR3 amino acids: CASSQVSGEYGYTF. The CDR3, as DNA: TGTGCCAGCAGCCAAGTATCAGGGGAGTATGGCTACACCTTC.

This chain uses TRBV9 with TRBJ1-6; 10 nucleotides match TRBD1. This CDR3 contains 14 residues. With 3 bases clipped from V and 11 bases from J, the junction kept 5 bases outside the gene matches. Per germline, CDR1 SGDLS and CDR2 YYNGEE. CDR3 DNA: TGTGCCAGCAGCGGACGACAGGGGGCGGCACCCCTCCACTTT. This codes for CASSGRQGAAPLHF. Using reference TRBV9 and TRBJ1-6 for the parts outside the CDR3, the full variable domain is DSGVTQTPKHLITATGQRVTLRCSPRSGDLSVYWYQQSLDQGLQFLIQYYNGEERAKGNILERFSAQQFPDLHSELNLSSLELGDSALYFCASSGRQGAAPLHFGNGTRLTVT.

The CDR3 nucleotides read TGTGCCAGCAGCTTAGCGGGCGGGGGGGCCTACAATGAGCAGTTCTTC. The encoded protein is CASSLAGGGAYNEQFF. The chain couples TRBV7-2 to TRBJ2-1, with TRBD2 identical over 9 bases. The CDR3 is 16 amino acids. V trimming: 0 bases; J trimming: 2 bases; junction bases outside the gene matches: 2. Germline CDR1 and CDR2: SGHTA and FQGNSA.

On this clone itself: Additional DNA sequences in this sample encode the identical CDR3. The rearrangement joins TRBV28 to TRBJ2-2; the match to TRBD1 covers 7 bases. Looked up from germline, CDR1 is MDHEN and CDR2 is SYDVKM. Unmatched junction bases numbered 10, after V lost 6 bases and J lost 9 bases. The CDR3 is 14 residues long. CDR3 coding DNA: TGTGCCAGCAGACGACCCACAGGGGCAAGGGAGCTGTTTTTT. It is translated as CASRRPTGARELFF.

V gene TRBV5-4 combines with J gene TRBJ2-7; a possible D gene is TRBD2 (5 bases). Germline CDR1 is SGHNT and CDR2 is YYREEE (reference sequence). V shed 0 bases and J shed 3 bases, with 10 bases lying between them. The CDR3 sequence is 14 residues long. CDR3 sequence: CASSLDPGNYEQYF. In DNA, the CDR3 is TGTGCCAGCAGCTTGGACCCGGGGAACTACGAGCAGTACTTC.